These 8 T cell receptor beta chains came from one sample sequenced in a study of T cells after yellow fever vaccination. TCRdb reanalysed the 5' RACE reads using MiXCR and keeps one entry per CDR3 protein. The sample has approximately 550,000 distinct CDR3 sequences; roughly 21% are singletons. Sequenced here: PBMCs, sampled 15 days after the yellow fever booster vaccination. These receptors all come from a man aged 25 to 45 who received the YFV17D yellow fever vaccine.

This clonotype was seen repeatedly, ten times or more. This chain's CDR3 is CASSSSDQETQYF. Here the CDR3 DNA reads TGTGCCAGCAGTTCCAGCGACCAAGAGACCCAGTACTTC. This rearrangement joins TRBV12-3 or TRBV12-4 to TRBJ2-5, with D unclear. Trimming cost V 4 bases and J 0 bases, with 6 bases left between them. This CDR3 spans 13 amino acids.

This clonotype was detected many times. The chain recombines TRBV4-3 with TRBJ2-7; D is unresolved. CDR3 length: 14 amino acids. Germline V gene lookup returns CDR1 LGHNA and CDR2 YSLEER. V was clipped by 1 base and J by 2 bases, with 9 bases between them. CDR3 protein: CASSQVGQTYEQYF. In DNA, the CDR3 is TGCGCCAGCAGCCAAGTAGGGCAGACCTACGAGCAGTACTTC.

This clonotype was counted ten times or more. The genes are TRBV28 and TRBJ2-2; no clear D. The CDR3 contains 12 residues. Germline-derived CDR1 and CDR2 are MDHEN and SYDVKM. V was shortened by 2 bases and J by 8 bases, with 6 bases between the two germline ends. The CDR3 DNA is TGTGCCAGCAGTTTACGTGCGGGGGAGCTGTTTTTT. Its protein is CASSLRAGELFF.

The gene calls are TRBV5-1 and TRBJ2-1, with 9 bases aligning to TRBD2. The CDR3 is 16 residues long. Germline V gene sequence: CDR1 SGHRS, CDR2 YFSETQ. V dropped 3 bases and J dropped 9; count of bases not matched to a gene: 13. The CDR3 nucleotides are TGCGCCAGCAGCTCCGTAGCGGGAGCGCTCGGCGCTGAGCAGTTCTTC. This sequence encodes CASSSVAGALGAEQFF.

In nucleotides, the CDR3 is TGCGCCAGCAGCTTGGAGGGACAGGGGGCAACAACGGCTTTCTTT. It specifies CASSLEGQGATTAFF. This chain joins TRBV5-1 and TRBJ1-1; 12 positions agree with TRBD1. The junction had 8 bases not matched to a gene; V was cut back by 0 bases and J by 11 bases. This CDR3 has 15 residues. From germline, CDR1 is SGHRS and CDR2 YFSETQ.

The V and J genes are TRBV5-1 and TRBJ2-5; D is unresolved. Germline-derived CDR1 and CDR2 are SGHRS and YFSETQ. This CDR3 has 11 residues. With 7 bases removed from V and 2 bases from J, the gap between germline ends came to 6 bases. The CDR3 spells CASANQETQYF. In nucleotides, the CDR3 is TGCGCCAGCGCGAATCAAGAGACCCAGTACTTC.

The CDR3 sequence is CASSLAGGSGSGYEQYF. The CDR3, as DNA: TGTGCCAGCAGCTTAGCAGGTGGTAGCGGGAGTGGCTACGAGCAGTACTTC. The chain is built from TRBV7-9 and TRBJ2-7; 9 bases align to TRBD2. V lost 0 bases, J lost 3 bases, and 9 bases stayed unmatched. From germline, CDR1 is SEHNR and CDR2 FQNEAQ (reference sequence). The CDR3 extends over 17 amino acids.

The CDR3 reads CASSGIGQGRQPQHF. The CDR3 nucleotides read TGTGCCAGCAGTGGGATCGGACAGGGGAGGCAGCCCCAGCATTTT. This chain connects TRBV28 to TRBJ1-5; TRBD1 matches 9 bases. CDR3 length: 15 residues. With 5 bases clipped from V and 7 bases from J, the junction kept 9 bases outside the gene matches. Germline lookup yields CDR1 MDHEN and CDR2 SYDVKM. Drawing the rest from reference TRBV28 and TRBJ1-5, the complete variable domain is DVKVTQSSRYLVKRTGEKVFLECVQDMDHENMFWYRQDPGLGLRLIYFSYDVKMKEKGDIPEGYSVSREKKERFSLILESASTNQTSMYLCASSGIGQGRQPQHFGDGTRLSIL.